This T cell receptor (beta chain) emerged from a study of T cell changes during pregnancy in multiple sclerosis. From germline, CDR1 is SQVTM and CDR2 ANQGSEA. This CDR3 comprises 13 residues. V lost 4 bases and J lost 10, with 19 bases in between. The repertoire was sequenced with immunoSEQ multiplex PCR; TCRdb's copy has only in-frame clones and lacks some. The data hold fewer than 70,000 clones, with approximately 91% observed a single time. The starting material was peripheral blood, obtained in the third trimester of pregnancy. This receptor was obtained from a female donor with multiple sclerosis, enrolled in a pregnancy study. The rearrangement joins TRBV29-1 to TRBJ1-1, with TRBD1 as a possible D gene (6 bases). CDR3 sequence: CSVVGGPRVGAFF. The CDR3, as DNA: TGCAGCGTTGTGGGGGGGCCTCGGGTAGGAGCTTTCTTT.